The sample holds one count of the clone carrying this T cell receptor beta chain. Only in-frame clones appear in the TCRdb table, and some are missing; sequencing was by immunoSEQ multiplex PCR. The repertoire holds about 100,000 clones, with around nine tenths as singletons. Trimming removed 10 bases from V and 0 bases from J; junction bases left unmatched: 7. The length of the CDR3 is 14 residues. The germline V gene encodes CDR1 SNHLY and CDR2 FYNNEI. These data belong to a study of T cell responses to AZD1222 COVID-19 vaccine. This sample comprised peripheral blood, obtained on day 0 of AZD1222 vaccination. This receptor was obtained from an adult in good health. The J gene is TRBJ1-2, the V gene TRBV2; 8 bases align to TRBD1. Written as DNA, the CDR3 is TGTGCCACTCAGGGACAGGCCTCTAACTATGGCTACACCTTC. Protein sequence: CATQGQASNYGYTF.